Listed below are T cell receptor beta chains from one sample, sequenced in a study of T cell repertoires in cytomegalovirus infection. TCRdb fed the reads into MiXCR, producing one record per CDR3 protein. The sample gives approximately 140,000 distinct CDR3 sequences, roughly 6% of which show up once; roughly 18% is in the top ten. Sequencing input: PBMCs. The receptors derive from a human donor in good health (CMV status not recorded). Some clones in this sample may be carry-over from other donors' samples. The CDR3 runs from the conserved cysteine through the conserved F or W. The order of the fields is clone size, J gene, D gene, V gene, CDR3 protein, CDR3 DNA. The D gene is left open where the match is weak. For some rows the clone size is stated as once, few or many, or as a class when expanded; others skip it.

size: many
J: TRBJ2-7
D: -
V: TRBV6-2/TRBV6-3
CDR3: CASSYSIEEGSYEQYF
DNA: TGTGCCAGCAGTTACTCCATCGAGGAAGGGTCCTACGAGCAGTACTTC

size: many
J: TRBJ1-6
D: -
V: TRBV6-1
CDR3: CASSEGRHDYNSPLHF
DNA: TGTGCCAGCAGTGAAGGCCGACATGACTATAATTCACCCCTCCACTTT

size: many
J: TRBJ2-5
D: TRBD2
V: TRBV5-4
CDR3: CASSLPSGGQETQYF
DNA: TGTGCCAGCAGCTTGCCTAGCGGGGGCCAAGAGACCCAGTACTTC

size: few
J: TRBJ2-7
D: -
V: TRBV12-3/TRBV12-4
CDR3: CASSFSGIEQYF
DNA: TGTGCCAGCAGTTTTTCAGGGATCGAGCAGTACTTC

size: many
J: TRBJ1-5
D: TRBD1
V: TRBV12-3/TRBV12-4
CDR3: CASSFTGGDQPQHF
DNA: TGTGCCAGCAGTTTTACAGGGGGGGACCAGCCCCAGCATTTT

size: many
J: TRBJ1-6
D: -
V: TRBV7-2
CDR3: CASSYNNSPLHF
DNA: TGTGCCAGCAGCTACAATAATTCACCCCTCCACTTC

size: many
J: TRBJ1-5
D: -
V: TRBV6-6
CDR3: CASSYGASRQPQHF
DNA: TGTGCCAGCAGTTACGGGGCCTCCCGCCAGCCCCAGCATTTT

size: many
J: TRBJ1-6
D: TRBD1
V: TRBV19
CDR3: CASSIGTGDSPLHF
DNA: TGTGCCAGTAGTATCGGGACAGGGGATTCACCCCTCCACTTT

size: few
J: TRBJ2-3
D: -
V: TRBV20-1
CDR3: CSARAKRQQTPSTDTQYF
DNA: TGCAGTGCTAGAGCAAAAAGACAGCAGACCCCTAGCACAGATACGCAGTATTTT

size: many
J: TRBJ2-7
D: -
V: TRBV6-1
CDR3: CASSDGREYEQYF
DNA: TGTGCCAGCAGTGACGGTAGGGAATACGAGCAGTACTTC

size: many
J: TRBJ1-4
D: -
V: TRBV18
CDR3: CASSLGHSEKLFF
DNA: TGTGCCAGCTCACTCGGGCATAGTGAAAAACTGTTTTTT

size: many
J: TRBJ1-4
D: -
V: TRBV28
CDR3: CASSKPGPRWEKLFF
DNA: TGTGCCAGCAGTAAGCCGGGACCGAGGTGGGAAAAACTGTTTTTT

size: few
J: TRBJ1-4
D: -
V: TRBV7-6
CDR3: CASSLGDSPDSEKLFF
DNA: TGTGCCAGCAGCTTGGGGGATTCCCCGGACAGTGAAAAACTGTTTTTT

size: few
J: TRBJ2-2
D: TRBD1
V: TRBV28
CDR3: CASSSLDRANTGELFF
DNA: TGTGCCAGCAGTTCCCTCGACAGGGCGAACACCGGGGAGCTGTTTTTT

size: many
J: TRBJ1-6
D: -
V: TRBV7-2
CDR3: CASSLSQGSPLHF
DNA: TGTGCCAGCAGCTTATCGCAGGGTTCACCCCTCCACTTT

size: many
J: TRBJ2-5
D: -
V: TRBV11-2
CDR3: CASSLDRQQETQYF
DNA: TGTGCCAGCAGCTTAGATCGGCAGCAAGAGACCCAGTACTTC

size: many
J: TRBJ2-3
D: TRBD1
V: TRBV28
CDR3: CASSLWRQGIWADTQYF
DNA: TGTGCCAGCAGTTTATGGCGACAGGGTATATGGGCCGATACGCAGTATTTT

size: -
J: TRBJ2-7
D: TRBD2
V: TRBV5-1
CDR3: CASSRGGFDYEQYF
DNA: TGCGCCAGCAGCCGGGGGGGTTTTGATTACGAGCAGTACTTC

size: -
J: TRBJ1-2
D: -
V: TRBV7-8
CDR3: CASSLARITKEDGYTF
DNA: TGTGCCAGCAGCTTAGCTAGGATAACTAAAGAGGATGGCTACACCTTC

size: many
J: TRBJ2-1
D: -
V: TRBV7-2
CDR3: CASSLGGIGEQFF
DNA: TGTGCCAGCAGCTTAGGAGGGATAGGTGAGCAGTTCTTC

size: many
J: TRBJ2-2
D: -
V: TRBV7-2
CDR3: CASSSRQGYTGELFF
DNA: TGTGCCAGCAGCTCCCGCCAGGGTTACACCGGGGAGCTGTTTTTT

size: -
J: TRBJ2-7
D: -
V: TRBV5-1
CDR3: CASSLEWQGTYEQYF
DNA: TGCGCCAGCAGCTTGGAGTGGCAGGGCACCTACGAGCAGTACTTC

size: -
J: TRBJ1-5
D: -
V: TRBV27
CDR3: CASGARGNQPQHF
DNA: TGTGCCAGCGGGGCCAGGGGCAATCAGCCCCAGCATTTT

size: many
J: TRBJ1-5
D: TRBD1
V: TRBV7-2
CDR3: CASSLEGQGADNQPQHF
DNA: TGTGCCAGCAGCTTAGAGGGACAGGGGGCGGACAATCAGCCCCAGCATTTT

size: few
J: TRBJ1-2
D: TRBD1
V: TRBV6-6
CDR3: CASRRWDRADYGYTF
DNA: TGTGCCAGCAGACGATGGGACAGGGCGGACTATGGCTACACCTTC

size: many
J: TRBJ1-1
D: TRBD1
V: TRBV7-2
CDR3: CAIIQGLLNTEAFF
DNA: TGTGCCATAATACAGGGGCTCCTGAACACTGAAGCTTTCTTT

size: many
J: TRBJ2-2
D: -
V: TRBV7-3
CDR3: CASSLNANTGELFF
DNA: TGTGCCAGCAGCTTAAACGCGAACACCGGGGAGCTGTTTTTT

size: many
J: TRBJ2-3
D: TRBD2
V: TRBV20-1
CDR3: CSARSPIAGGSTDTQYF
DNA: TGCAGTGCTAGAAGCCCCATAGCGGGGGGAAGCACAGATACGCAGTATTTT

size: many
J: TRBJ2-5
D: -
V: TRBV7-2
CDR3: CASRPWSTSDQETQYF
DNA: TGTGCCAGCAGACCATGGTCCACTAGTGATCAAGAGACCCAGTACTTC

size: -
J: TRBJ1-2
D: -
V: TRBV19
CDR3: CASSTQGLGYTF
DNA: TGTGCCAGTAGTACGCAGGGGCTTGGCTACACCTTC

size: -
J: TRBJ2-5
D: TRBD1
V: TRBV5-1
CDR3: CASSFGTGASETQYF
DNA: TGCGCCAGCAGCTTTGGGACAGGGGCTTCGGAGACCCAGTACTTC

size: many
J: TRBJ1-2
D: -
V: TRBV7-9
CDR3: CASSLSASAGYTF
DNA: TGTGCCAGCAGCCTATCGGCATCGGCCGGCTACACCTTC

size: many
J: TRBJ1-1
D: -
V: TRBV7-9
CDR3: CASSLVQGTNTEAFF
DNA: TGTGCCAGCAGCTTAGTACAGGGAACGAACACTGAAGCTTTCTTT

size: -
J: TRBJ2-2
D: TRBD1
V: TRBV4-1
CDR3: CASSPDRGFGELFF
DNA: TGCGCCAGCAGCCCGGACAGGGGGTTCGGGGAGCTGTTTTTT

size: -
J: TRBJ1-1
D: -
V: TRBV12-3/TRBV12-4
CDR3: CASSLVPMNTEAFF
DNA: TGTGCCAGCAGTTTAGTCCCCATGAACACTGAAGCTTTCTTT

size: many
J: TRBJ2-7
D: -
V: TRBV7-2
CDR3: CASSLAGRGGRYEQYF
DNA: TGTGCCAGCAGCTTAGCGGGCCGGGGTGGGAGGTACGAGCAGTACTTC

size: many
J: TRBJ2-2
D: -
V: TRBV7-8
CDR3: CASSLASEGTGELFF
DNA: TGTGCCAGCAGCTTAGCGAGCGAGGGGACCGGGGAGCTGTTTTTT

size: few
J: TRBJ1-5
D: -
V: TRBV28
CDR3: CASTFDRTNQPQHF
DNA: TGTGCCAGCACCTTTGACAGAACCAATCAGCCCCAGCATTTT

size: many
J: TRBJ1-6
D: -
V: TRBV5-4
CDR3: CASSLARGAVDSPLHF
DNA: TGTGCCAGCAGCTTGGCCCGGGGGGCGGTCGATTCACCCCTCCACTTT

size: many
J: TRBJ1-2
D: TRBD1
V: TRBV14
CDR3: CASSQEATVGQLNYGYTF
DNA: TGTGCCAGCAGCCAAGAAGCCACCGTGGGACAGCTAAACTATGGCTACACCTTC

size: few
J: TRBJ1-5
D: -
V: TRBV20-1
CDR3: CSARDFLGNQPQHF
DNA: TGCAGTGCTAGAGATTTCTTGGGCAATCAGCCCCAGCATTTT

size: many
J: TRBJ1-1
D: -
V: TRBV7-9
CDR3: CASSLEGVTEAFF
DNA: TGTGCCAGCAGCTTAGAGGGAGTAACTGAAGCTTTCTTT

size: -
J: TRBJ2-3
D: -
V: TRBV5-1
CDR3: CASSGVSTDTQYF
DNA: TGCGCCAGCAGCGGTGTAAGCACAGATACGCAGTATTTT

size: many
J: TRBJ2-6
D: -
V: TRBV3-1
CDR3: CASSTRSGANVLTF
DNA: TGTGCCAGCAGCACCCGCTCTGGGGCCAACGTCCTGACTTTC

size: many
J: TRBJ1-1
D: -
V: TRBV7-2
CDR3: CASSWDIRNTEAFF
DNA: TGTGCCAGCAGCTGGGATATTAGGAACACTGAAGCTTTCTTT

size: -
J: TRBJ2-7
D: -
V: TRBV7-3
CDR3: CASSLRPGGGEQYF
DNA: TGTGCCAGCAGCTTACGACCCGGAGGGGGCGAGCAGTACTTC

size: many
J: TRBJ1-5
D: TRBD1
V: TRBV28
CDR3: CASRRGGTDNQPQHF
DNA: TGTGCCAGCAGACGGGGGGGGACAGATAATCAGCCCCAGCATTTT

size: -
J: TRBJ2-3
D: -
V: TRBV29-1
CDR3: CSVEVSAQGDTQYF
DNA: TGCAGCGTTGAAGTCTCGGCCCAGGGAGATACGCAGTATTTT

size: many
J: TRBJ1-5
D: -
V: TRBV7-8
CDR3: CASSPGGAQHF
DNA: TGTGCCAGCAGCCCCGGGGGAGCCCAGCATTTT

size: few
J: TRBJ1-1
D: TRBD1
V: TRBV27
CDR3: CASSFQGALGSNTEAFF
DNA: TGTGCCAGCAGTTTCCAGGGGGCTCTAGGGTCGAACACTGAAGCTTTCTTT

size: many
J: TRBJ1-3
D: -
V: TRBV2
CDR3: CASSLTRGTGNTIYF
DNA: TGTGCCAGCAGTCTCACCAGGGGTACTGGAAACACCATATATTTT